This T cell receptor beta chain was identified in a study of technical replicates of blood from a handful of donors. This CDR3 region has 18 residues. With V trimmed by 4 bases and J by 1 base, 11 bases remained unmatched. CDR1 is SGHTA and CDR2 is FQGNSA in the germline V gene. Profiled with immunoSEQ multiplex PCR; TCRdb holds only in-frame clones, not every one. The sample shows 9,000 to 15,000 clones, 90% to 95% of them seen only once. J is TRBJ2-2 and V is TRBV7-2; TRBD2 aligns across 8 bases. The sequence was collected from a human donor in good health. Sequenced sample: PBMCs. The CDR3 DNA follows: TGTGCCAGCAGCTCCCGGGCTAGCGGGCCAGGGAACACCGGGGAGCTGTTTTTT. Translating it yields CASSSRASGPGNTGELFF.